This TCR beta chain was documented in a study of cytomegalovirus exposure and HLA in healthy donors. Overall study findings and caveats: Later analysis placed DRB1 highest and HLA-C lowest in TCR association rates, which differed by HLA locus. Some highly shared sequence variants likely arose as a pipeline artifact. Reportedly, HLA-A and HLA-B alleles of most subjects were accurately predicted from TCR beta. In a later analysis, at a false discovery rate of 0.05, over 15,000 TCR beta sequences were associated with HLA alleles.

Use of 60 Vbeta and 13 Jbeta primers characterized the PCR. Sequenced by immunoSEQ multiplex PCR; TCRdb stores in-frame clones only, minus some. Of some 86,000 clones listed, 70% to 80% are singletons. As regards this clone: The target antigen is unknown.

The CDR3 has 15 amino acids. V dropped 6 bases and J dropped 3; count of bases not matched to a gene: 8. CDR1 is MNHEY and CDR2 is SVGAGI in the germline V gene. The chain recombines TRBV6-5 with TRBJ2-7, with 10 bases aligning to TRBD1. The sample consisted of PBMCs. The receptor was isolated from a woman in her thirties or forties in good health and CMV-seropositive. Written as DNA, the CDR3 is TGTGCCAGCAGCCCCGGACAGGGGGGGGACTACGAGCAGTACTTC. It specifies CASSPGQGGDYEQYF.